The 5 T cell receptor beta chains presented below share a single source sample, sequenced in a study of CD8+ T cells in alopecia areata (dated 2018 in TCRdb). Explained via the paper, the time point label denotes: around 26 weeks on oral tofacitinib. The treatment or condition label corresponds to: oral pan-JAK inhibitor, 5-10 mg twice daily. The library was built by means of the immunoSEQ multiplex PCR assay. RNA was extracted from all samples and reverse transcribed into cDNA as template for TCR sequencing. TCRdb carries this immuneACCESS record with in-frame sequences only. Its versions omit some clonotypes, under half of them owing to an unresolved V gene in the studies checked, with the rest unexplained. This sample has 80,000 or so clones in its table, and about 71% of those were observed once. Less than 25% of the sample is in the top ten clones. The material was CD8+ T cells sorted from blood, obtained at week 24, from a patient treated with tofacitinib. Every receptor here comes from a human donor with alopecia areata.

This clone has only one observation. The chain couples TRBV7-2 to TRBJ2-7; D call uncertain. The length of the CDR3 is 13 residues. The germline V and J ends were trimmed by 3 bases and 3 bases, with 9 bases remaining between them. Germline values: CDR1 SGHTA, CDR2 FQGNSA. The CDR3 is CASSFKWNYEQYF. For the CDR3, the DNA is TGTGCCAGCAGCTTTAAGTGGAACTACGAGCAGTACTTC.

The chain employs TRBV5-1 and TRBJ2-7; either TRBD1 or TRBD2 may fit D (5 bases each). V was shortened by 2 bases and J by 5 bases, with 17 bases between the two germline ends. Germline V gene lookup returns CDR1 SGHRS and CDR2 YFSETQ. This CDR3 contains 15 residues. CDR3: CASSFGDGFQDEQYF. The CDR3, as DNA: TGCGCCAGCAGCTTTGGGGACGGATTTCAGGACGAGCAGTACTTC. Full variable domain (rest looked up from reference TRBV5-1 and TRBJ2-7): KAGVTQTPRYLIKTRGQQVTLSCSPISGHRSVSWYQQTPGQGLQFLFEYFSETQRNKGNFPGRFSGRQFSNSRSEMNVSTLELGDSALYLCASSFGDGFQDEQYFGPGTRLTVT.

This rearrangement joins TRBV27 to TRBJ2-1, with TRBD2 as a possible D gene (6 bases). CDR1 and CDR2 from the germline V gene are MNHEY and SMNVEV (reference sequence). Trimming removed 6 bases from V and 0 bases from J, with 12 bases in between. This CDR3 region has 15 residues. Here the CDR3 reads CASRTLASSYNEQFF. The DNA for the CDR3 is TGTGCCAGCAGGACTCTAGCGAGCTCCTACAATGAGCAGTTCTTC.

The chain is built from TRBV7-9 and TRBJ1-5, with D perhaps matching TRBD1 (5 bases). CDR1 SEHNR and CDR2 FQNEAQ come from the germline V gene (reference sequence). V shed 1 base and J shed 7 bases, with 5 bases lying between them. The CDR3 sequence is 12 residues long. The CDR3 nucleotides read TGTGCCAGCAGCTTAGGACAGCAGCCCCAGCATTTT. Translating gives CASSLGQQPQHF. The full variable domain, rest sourced from reference TRBV7-9 and TRBJ1-5, is DTGVSQNPRHKITKRGQNVTFRCDPISEHNRLYWYRQTLGQGPEFLTYFQNEAQLEKSRLLSDRFSAERPKGSFSTLEIQRTEQGDSAMYLCASSLGQQPQHFGDGTRLSIL.

Only a few counts were recorded for this clone. The chain has TRBV5-1 and TRBJ2-1; tentative D call: TRBD1 (5 bases). Germline lookup yields CDR1 SGHRS and CDR2 YFSETQ. The CDR3 contains 13 residues. The V end was cut by 3 bases, the J end by 6 bases, with 10 bases between. CDR3 loop: CASSSDSGNEQFF. CDR3 bases: TGCGCCAGCAGCTCAGACAGTGGCAATGAGCAGTTCTTC.